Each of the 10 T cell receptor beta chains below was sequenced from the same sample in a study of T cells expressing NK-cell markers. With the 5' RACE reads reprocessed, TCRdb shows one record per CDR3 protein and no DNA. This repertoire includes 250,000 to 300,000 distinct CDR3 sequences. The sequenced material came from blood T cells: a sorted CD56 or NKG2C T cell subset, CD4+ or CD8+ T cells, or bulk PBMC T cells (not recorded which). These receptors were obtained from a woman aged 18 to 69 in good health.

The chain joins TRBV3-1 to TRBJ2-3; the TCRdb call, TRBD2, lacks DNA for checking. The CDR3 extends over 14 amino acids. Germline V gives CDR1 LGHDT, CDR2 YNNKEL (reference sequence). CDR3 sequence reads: CASKAGGRGDTQYF.

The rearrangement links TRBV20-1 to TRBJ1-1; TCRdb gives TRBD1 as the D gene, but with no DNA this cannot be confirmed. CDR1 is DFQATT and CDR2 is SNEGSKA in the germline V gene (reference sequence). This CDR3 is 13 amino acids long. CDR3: CSARENRGPGAFF.

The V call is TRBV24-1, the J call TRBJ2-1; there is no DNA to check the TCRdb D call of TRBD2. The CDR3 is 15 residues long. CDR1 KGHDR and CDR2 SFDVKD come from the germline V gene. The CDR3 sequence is CATSDAGLARDEQFF.

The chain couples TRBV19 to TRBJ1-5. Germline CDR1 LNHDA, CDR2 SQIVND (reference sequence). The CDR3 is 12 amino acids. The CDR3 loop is CARPRPVLPQHF.

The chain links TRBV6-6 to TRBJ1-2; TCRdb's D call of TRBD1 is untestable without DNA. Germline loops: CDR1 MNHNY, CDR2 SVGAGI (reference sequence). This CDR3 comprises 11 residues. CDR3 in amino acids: CASIGQGAGTF.

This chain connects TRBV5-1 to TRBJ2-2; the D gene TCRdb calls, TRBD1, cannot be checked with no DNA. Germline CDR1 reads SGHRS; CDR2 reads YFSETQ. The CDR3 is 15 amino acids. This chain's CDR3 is CASSEGHSNTGELFF.

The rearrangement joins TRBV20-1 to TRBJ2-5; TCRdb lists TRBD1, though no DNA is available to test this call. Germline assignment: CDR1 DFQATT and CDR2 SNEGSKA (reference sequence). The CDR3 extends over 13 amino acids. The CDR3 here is CSARVPPWETQYF.

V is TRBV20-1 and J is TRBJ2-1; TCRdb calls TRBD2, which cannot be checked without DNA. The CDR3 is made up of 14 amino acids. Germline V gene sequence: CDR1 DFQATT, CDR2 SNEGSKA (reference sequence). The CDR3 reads CSASQRERYNEQFF.

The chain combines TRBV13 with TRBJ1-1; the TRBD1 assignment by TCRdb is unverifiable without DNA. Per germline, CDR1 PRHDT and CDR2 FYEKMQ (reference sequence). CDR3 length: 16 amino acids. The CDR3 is CASSYATGRNSPRAFF.

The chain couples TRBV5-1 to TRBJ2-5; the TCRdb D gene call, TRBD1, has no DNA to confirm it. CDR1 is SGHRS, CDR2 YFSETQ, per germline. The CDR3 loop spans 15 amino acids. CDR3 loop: CASSGGQLTEETQYF.